This record concerns one T cell receptor (beta chain) sequence. The sample comes from a study of shared clonotypes between healthy human individuals. At the level of the study: Each donor contributed plates that comprised three CD4 naive, three CD4 memory, two CD8 naive and one CD8 memory.

Terminally differentiated effector memory CD45RA+ cells were excluded by CCR7 positive selection of CD45RO-negative cells. The trim removed 8 bases at V and 5 bases at J, leaving 4 bases unmatched. Germline CDR1 reads MNHEY; CDR2 reads SMNVEV (reference sequence). This CDR3 has 14 residues. Some clones are missing from TCRdb's copy, which holds only in-frame ones; the method was immunoSEQ multiplex PCR. The sample contains 1.5 million to 2.5 million clones, about 95% of which appear only once. The sequenced material came from naive CD8+ T cells sorted from blood. This receptor was taken from a young man in good health. The rearrangement links TRBV27 to TRBJ2-2, with 11 nucleotides matching TRBD1. In DNA form, the CDR3 reads TGTGCCAGCGGACAGGGGGCAGGGACCGGGGAGCTGTTTTTT. This sequence encodes CASGQGAGTGELFF.